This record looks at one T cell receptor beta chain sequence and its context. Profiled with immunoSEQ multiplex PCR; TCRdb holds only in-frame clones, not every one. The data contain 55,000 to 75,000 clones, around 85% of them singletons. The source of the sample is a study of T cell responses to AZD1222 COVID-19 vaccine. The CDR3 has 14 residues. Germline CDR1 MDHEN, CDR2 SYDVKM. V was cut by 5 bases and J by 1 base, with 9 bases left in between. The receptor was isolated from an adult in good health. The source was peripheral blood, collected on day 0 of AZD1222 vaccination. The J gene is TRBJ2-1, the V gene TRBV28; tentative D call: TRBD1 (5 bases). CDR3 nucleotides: TGTGCCAGCAGTACCAAGGGGTCCTACAATGAGCAGTTCTTC. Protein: CASSTKGSYNEQFF.